The sequence of this T cell receptor (beta chain) was determined in a study of metastatic and nonmetastatic thyroid tumors. Looking at the study overall: It was across blood and tumor or nodule tissue from malignant and benign thyroid patients that repertoires were compared.

This clone was counted at least ten times. The antigen is undetermined. The germline CDR1 and CDR2 sequences are MNHEY and SMNVEV (reference sequence). This CDR3 comprises 14 residues. V was shortened by 2 bases and J by 2 bases, with 6 bases between the two germline ends. All patients reached thyroid surgery having received no treatment beforehand. General study points: Malignant tumors reportedly showed significantly higher TCR beta diversity than benign nodules in both blood and tumor.

In the study's own analysis: A distant-metastasis classifier for papillary thyroid cancer was built using CDR3 differences across clinicopathological groups. MiXCR re-clonotyped the PCR reads for TCRdb. TCRdb assigned the V and J calls; the authors' analysis was not used. The repertoire holds 13,000 or so clones, with roughly 25% as singletons. This receptor was taken from a female donor with papillary thyroid cancer or a benign thyroid nodule (not recorded which). Some clones in this sample may be carry-over from other donors' samples. The chain uses TRBV27 and TRBJ2-2; D call uncertain. Sequences were obtained from adjacent normal tissue. CDR3 region: CASSLMDNTGELFF. The CDR3 DNA sequence: TGTGCCAGCAGTTTAATGGATAACACCGGGGAGCTGTTTTTT.